The 4 T cell receptor beta chains given below trace back to one sample, sequenced in a study of somatic mutations in cytotoxic T cells in rheumatoid arthritis. The table came from immunoSEQ multiplex PCR; TCRdb's copy has only in-frame clones and leaves some out. The top ten hold about 14% of the sample, which has under 20,000 clones, 80% to 90% seen once. The sequenced sample was CD8+ T cells sorted from blood. The receptors come from an adult with rheumatoid arthritis.

The chain has TRBV21-1 and TRBJ2-7; the DNA was not used to check the table's D call, TRBD1. TRBV21-1 is assigned pseudogene status. There are 13 residues in the CDR3. The CDR3 is CASSRNSPYEQYF. CDR3 DNA sequence: TGTGCCAGCAGCAGAAACAGTCCCTACGAGCAGTACTTC.

This chain uses TRBV4-2 with TRBJ2-3; no firm D call. The CDR3 covers 13 residues. CDR1 LGHNA and CDR2 YNFKEQ come from the germline V gene. Trimming stripped 0 bases from V and 3 bases from J, with 4 bases between. The CDR3 nucleotides read TGTGCCAGCAGCCAAGAGGGTACAGATACGCAGTATTTT. This translates into CASSQEGTDTQYF.

V and J are TRBV9 and TRBJ2-3; 8 bases fit TRBD2. The trim removed 0 bases at V and 1 base at J, leaving 7 bases unmatched. The CDR3 has 17 residues. Per germline, CDR1 SGDLS and CDR2 YYNGEE. The CDR3 here is CASSVGASGFGTDTQYF. DNA of the CDR3: TGTGCCAGCAGCGTAGGGGCTAGCGGGTTCGGCACAGATACGCAGTATTTT.

The chain uses TRBV9 and TRBJ2-2; weak D call: TRBD1 (6 bases). From germline, CDR1 is SGDLS and CDR2 YYNGEE. This CDR3 has 15 residues. The V and J ends lost 4 bases and 2 bases respectively, with 12 bases between them. The CDR3 DNA reads as TGTGCCAGCAGCCCTCCCAGGGGCAACACCGGGGAGCTGTTTTTT. The encoded protein is CASSPPRGNTGELFF.